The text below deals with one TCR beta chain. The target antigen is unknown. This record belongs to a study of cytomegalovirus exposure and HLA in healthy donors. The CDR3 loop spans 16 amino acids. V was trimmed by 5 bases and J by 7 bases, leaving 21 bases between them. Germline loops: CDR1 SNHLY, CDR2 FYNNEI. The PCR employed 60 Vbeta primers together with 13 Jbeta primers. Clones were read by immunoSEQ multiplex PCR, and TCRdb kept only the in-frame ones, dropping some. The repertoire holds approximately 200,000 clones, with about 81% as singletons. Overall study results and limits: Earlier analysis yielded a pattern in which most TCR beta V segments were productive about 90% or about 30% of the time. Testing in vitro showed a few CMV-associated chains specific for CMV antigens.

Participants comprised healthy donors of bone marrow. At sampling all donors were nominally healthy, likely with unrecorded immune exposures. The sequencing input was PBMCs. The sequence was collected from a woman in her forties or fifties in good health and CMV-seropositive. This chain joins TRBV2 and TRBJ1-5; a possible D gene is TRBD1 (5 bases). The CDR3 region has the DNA TGTGCCAGCAGTACCCGGGGCGGAGGGCTCGGCCAGCCCCAGCATTTT. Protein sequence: CASSTRGGGLGQPQHF.